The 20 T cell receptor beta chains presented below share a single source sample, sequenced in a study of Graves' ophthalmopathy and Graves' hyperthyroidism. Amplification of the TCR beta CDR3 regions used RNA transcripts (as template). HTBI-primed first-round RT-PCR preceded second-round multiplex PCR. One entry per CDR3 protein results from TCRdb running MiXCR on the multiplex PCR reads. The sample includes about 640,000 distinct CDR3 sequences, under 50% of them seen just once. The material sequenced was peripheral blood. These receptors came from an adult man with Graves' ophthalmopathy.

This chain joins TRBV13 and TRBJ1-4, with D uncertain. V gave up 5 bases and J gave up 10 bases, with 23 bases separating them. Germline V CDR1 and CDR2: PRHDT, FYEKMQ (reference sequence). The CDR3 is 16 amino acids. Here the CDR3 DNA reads TGTGCCAGCAGCCTAGCGGGAGGGCATATGGCCGGAAAACTGTTTTTT. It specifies CASSLAGGHMAGKLFF.

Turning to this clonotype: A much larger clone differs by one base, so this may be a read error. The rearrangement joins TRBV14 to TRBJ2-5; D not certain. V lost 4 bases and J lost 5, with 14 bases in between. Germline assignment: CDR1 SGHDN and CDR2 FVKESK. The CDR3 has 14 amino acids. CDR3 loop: CASSPDWGGETQYF. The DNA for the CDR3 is TGTGCCAGCAGCCCAGATTGGGGTGGTGAGACCCAGTACTTC.

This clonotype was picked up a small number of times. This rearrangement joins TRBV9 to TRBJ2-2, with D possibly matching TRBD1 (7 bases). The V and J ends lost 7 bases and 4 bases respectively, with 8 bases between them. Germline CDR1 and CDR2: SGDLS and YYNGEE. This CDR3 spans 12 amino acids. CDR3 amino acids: CASQGGTGELFF. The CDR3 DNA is TGTGCCAGCCAGGGGGGCACCGGGGAGCTGTTTTTT.

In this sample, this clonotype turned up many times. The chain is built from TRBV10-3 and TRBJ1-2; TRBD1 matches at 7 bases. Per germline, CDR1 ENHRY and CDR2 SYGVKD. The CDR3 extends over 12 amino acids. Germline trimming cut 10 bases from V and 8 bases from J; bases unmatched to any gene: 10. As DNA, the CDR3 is TGTGCCACAACGGACAGGACTGCGGGCTACACCTTC. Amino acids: CATTDRTAGYTF.

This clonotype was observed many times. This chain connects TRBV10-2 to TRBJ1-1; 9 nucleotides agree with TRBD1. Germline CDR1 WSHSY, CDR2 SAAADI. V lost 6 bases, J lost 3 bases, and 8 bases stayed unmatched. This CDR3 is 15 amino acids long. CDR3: CASSPSTGGDTEAFF. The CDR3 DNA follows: TGCGCCAGCAGCCCCTCGACAGGGGGAGACACTGAAGCTTTCTTT.

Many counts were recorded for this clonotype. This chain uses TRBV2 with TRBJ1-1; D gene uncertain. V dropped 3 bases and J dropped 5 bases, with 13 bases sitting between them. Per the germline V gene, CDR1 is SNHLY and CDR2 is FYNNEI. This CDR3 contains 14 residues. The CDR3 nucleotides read TGTGCCAGCAGTGAGGTACAGCGGTCAACTGAAGCTTTCTTT. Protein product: CASSEVQRSTEAFF.

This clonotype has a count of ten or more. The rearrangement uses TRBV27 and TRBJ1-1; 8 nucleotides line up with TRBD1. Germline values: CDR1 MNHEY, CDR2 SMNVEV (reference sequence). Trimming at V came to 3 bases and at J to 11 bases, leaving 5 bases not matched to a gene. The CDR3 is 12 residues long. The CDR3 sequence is CASSLSGGLAFF. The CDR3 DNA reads TGTGCCAGCAGTTTGTCAGGGGGCCTCGCTTTCTTT.

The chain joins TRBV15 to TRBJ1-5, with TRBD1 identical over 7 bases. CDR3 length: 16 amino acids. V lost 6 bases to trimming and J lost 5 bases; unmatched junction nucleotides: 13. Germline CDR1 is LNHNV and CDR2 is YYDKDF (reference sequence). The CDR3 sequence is CATRRTADRIYQPQHF. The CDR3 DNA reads TGTGCCACCAGGAGGACGGCGGACAGGATCTATCAGCCCCAGCATTTT.

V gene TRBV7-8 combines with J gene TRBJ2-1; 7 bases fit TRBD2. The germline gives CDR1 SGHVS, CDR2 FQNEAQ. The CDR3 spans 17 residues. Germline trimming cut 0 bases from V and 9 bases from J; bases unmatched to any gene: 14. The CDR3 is CASSLAEAGVTKVEQFF. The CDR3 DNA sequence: TGTGCCAGCAGCTTAGCCGAGGCGGGAGTCACCAAGGTTGAGCAGTTCTTC. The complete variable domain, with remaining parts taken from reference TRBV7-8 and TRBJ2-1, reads GAGVSQSPRYKVAKRGQDVALRCDPISGHVSLFWYQQALGQGPEFLTYFQNEAQLDKSGLPSDRFFAERPEGSVSTLKIQRTQQEDSAVYLCASSLAEAGVTKVEQFFGPGTRLTVL.

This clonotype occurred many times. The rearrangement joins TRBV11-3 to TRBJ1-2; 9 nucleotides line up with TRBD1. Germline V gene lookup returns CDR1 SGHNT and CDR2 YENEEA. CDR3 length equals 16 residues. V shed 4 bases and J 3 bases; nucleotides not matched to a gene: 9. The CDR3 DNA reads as TGTGCCAGCAGCTCAACCTTCCGGGACAGGGACTATGGCTACACCTTC. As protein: CASSSTFRDRDYGYTF. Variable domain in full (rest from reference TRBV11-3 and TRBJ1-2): EAGVVQSPRYKIIEKKQPVAFWCNPISGHNTLYWYLQNLGQGPELLIRYENEEAVDDSQLPKDRFSAERLKGVDSTLKIQPAELGDSAVYLCASSSTFRDRDYGYTFGSGTRLTVV.

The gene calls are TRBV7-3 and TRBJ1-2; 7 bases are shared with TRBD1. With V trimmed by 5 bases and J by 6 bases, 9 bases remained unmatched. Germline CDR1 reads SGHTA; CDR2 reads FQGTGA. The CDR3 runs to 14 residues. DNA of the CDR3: TGTGCCAGCAGCCAAGATTTGGGACAGCATGGCTACACCTTC. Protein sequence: CASSQDLGQHGYTF.

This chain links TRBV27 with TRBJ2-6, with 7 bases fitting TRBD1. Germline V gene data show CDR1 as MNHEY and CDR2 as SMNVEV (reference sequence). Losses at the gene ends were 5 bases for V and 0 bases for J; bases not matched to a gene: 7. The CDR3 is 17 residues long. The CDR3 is CASSHDRALSGANVLTF. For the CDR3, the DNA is TGTGCCAGCAGTCACGACAGGGCCCTCTCTGGGGCCAACGTCCTGACTTTC.

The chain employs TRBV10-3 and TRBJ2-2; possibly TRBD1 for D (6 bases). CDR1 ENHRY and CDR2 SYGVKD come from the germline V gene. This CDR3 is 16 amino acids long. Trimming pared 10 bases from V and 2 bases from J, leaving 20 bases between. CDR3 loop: CASIPTSGQNTGELFF. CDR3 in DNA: TGTGCCAGCATCCCTACATCGGGACAAAACACCGGGGAGCTGTTTTTT.

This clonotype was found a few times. CDR3 region: CSARTVSTDTQYF. DNA for the CDR3: TGCAGTGCTAGGACAGTTAGCACAGATACGCAGTATTTT. V is TRBV20-1 and J is TRBJ2-3; D possibly corresponds to TRBD1 (5 bases). The germline V gene encodes CDR1 DFQATT and CDR2 SNEGSKA (reference sequence). This CDR3 comprises 13 residues. The V gene lost 3 bases and the J gene lost 0 bases, with 7 bases spanning the gap.

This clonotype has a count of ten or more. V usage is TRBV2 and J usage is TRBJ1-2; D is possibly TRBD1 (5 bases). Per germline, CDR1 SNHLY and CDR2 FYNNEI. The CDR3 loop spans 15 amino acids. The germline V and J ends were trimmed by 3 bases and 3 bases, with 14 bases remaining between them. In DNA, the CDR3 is TGTGCCAGCAGTGATCCCGGCTTGACAGACTATGGCTACACCTTC. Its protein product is CASSDPGLTDYGYTF.

The CDR3 reads CASSLDPPPRGASQETQYF. Here the CDR3 DNA reads TGTGCCAGCAGCTTAGACCCCCCACCCCGGGGGGCTTCGCAAGAGACCCAGTACTTC. The V and J genes are TRBV7-9 and TRBJ2-5; D perhaps matches TRBD2 (7 bases). From germline, CDR1 is SEHNR and CDR2 FQNEAQ (reference sequence). This CDR3 has 19 residues. Between the trimmed V and J ends, which lost 1 base and 2 bases, there was a span of 23 bases.

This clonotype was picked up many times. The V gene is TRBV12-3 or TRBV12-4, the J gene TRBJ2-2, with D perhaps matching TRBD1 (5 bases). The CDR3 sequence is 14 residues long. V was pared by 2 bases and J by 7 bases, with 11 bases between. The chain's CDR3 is CASSLQGIDGELFF. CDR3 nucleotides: TGTGCCAGCAGTTTACAGGGAATCGACGGGGAGCTGTTTTTT.

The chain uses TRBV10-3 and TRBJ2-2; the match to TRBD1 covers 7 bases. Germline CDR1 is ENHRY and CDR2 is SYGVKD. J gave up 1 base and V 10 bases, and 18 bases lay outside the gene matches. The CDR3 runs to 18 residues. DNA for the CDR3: TGTGCCAGCAGAGAACTAGACAGACAGGGCGGGAACACCGGGGAGCTGTTTTTT. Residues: CASRELDRQGGNTGELFF.

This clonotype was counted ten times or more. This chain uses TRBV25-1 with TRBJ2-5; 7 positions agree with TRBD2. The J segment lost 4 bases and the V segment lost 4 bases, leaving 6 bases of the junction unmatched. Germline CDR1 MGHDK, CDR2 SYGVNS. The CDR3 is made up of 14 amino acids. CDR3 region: CASSGAGFPETQYF. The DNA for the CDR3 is TGTGCCAGCAGTGGAGCGGGATTTCCAGAGACCCAGTACTTC. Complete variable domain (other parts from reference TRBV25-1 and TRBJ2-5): EADIYQTPRYLVIGTGKKITLECSQTMGHDKMYWYQQDPGMELHLIHYSYGVNSTEKGDLSSESTVSRIRTEHFPLTLESARPSHTSQYLCASSGAGFPETQYFGPGTRLLVL.

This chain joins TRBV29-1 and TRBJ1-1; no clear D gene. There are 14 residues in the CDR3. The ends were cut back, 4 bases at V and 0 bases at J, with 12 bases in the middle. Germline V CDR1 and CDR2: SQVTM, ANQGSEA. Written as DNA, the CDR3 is TGCAGCGTTGCGGTGGCCCGATTGAACACTGAAGCTTTCTTT. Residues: CSVAVARLNTEAFF.